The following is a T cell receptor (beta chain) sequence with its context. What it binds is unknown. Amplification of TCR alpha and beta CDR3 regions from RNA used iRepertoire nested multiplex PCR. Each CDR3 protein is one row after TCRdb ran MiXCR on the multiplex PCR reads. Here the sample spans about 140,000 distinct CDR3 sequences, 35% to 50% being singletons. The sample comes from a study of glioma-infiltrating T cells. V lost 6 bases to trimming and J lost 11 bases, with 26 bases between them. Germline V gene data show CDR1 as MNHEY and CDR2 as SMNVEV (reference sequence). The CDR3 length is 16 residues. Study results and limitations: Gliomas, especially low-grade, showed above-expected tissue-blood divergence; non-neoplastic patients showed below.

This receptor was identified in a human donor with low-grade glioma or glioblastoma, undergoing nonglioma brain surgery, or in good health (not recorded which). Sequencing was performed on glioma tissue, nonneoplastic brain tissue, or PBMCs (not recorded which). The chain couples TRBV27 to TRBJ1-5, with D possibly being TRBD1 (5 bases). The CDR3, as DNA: TGTGCCAGCAGCCCCGAACCGGGACCTCTCTTCAAGGCCCAGCATTTT. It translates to CASSPEPGPLFKAQHF.